The rows below give T cell receptor beta chains drawn from one sample of a study of T cells in narcolepsy. Clones were read by immunoSEQ multiplex PCR, and TCRdb kept only the in-frame ones, dropping some. The data contain roughly 30,000 clones, 79% of them seen just once; the ten biggest clones take up 6% to 7%. Source material: memory (CD45RA-) CD4+ T cells from blood. The origin of the receptors is a human donor in good health. Both conserved end residues are part of each CDR3. A D gene is named only where the DNA matches it firmly. For some rows the clone size is stated as once, few or many, or as a class when expanded; others skip it.

clone_size	v_call	j_call	d_call	cdr3_aa	cdr3_nt
NA	TRBV7-2	TRBJ2-7	TRBD1	CASSAAGGAYEQYF	TGTGCCAGCAGCGCGGCAGGGGGCGCCTACGAGCAGTACTTC
NA	TRBV6-5	TRBJ2-7	TRBD1	CASKPPGGLNLEQYF	TGTGCCAGCAAACCTCCAGGGGGCTTAAACCTCGAGCAGTACTTC
NA	TRBV7-9	TRBJ2-3	TRBD2	CASKGKRRPGGYFTDTQYF	TGTGCCAGCAAGGGGAAGAGACGGCCGGGGGGTTATTTCACAGATACGCAGTATTTT
NA	TRBV2	TRBJ1-1	TRBD1	CASREHGQGLVEAFF	TGTGCCAGCAGGGAGCATGGACAGGGCCTTGTTGAAGCTTTCTTT
NA	TRBV19	TRBJ1-2	TRBD1	CASSRQGWSGDGYTF	TGTGCCAGTAGTAGACAGGGCTGGAGTGGGGATGGCTACACCTTC
NA	TRBV6-1	TRBJ2-1	TRBD2	CASSILAGGYNEQFF	TGTGCCAGCAGTATTCTAGCGGGAGGATACAATGAGCAGTTCTTC
NA	TRBV9	TRBJ2-7	TRBD1	CASSSPRQGSSYEQYF	TGTGCCAGCAGCTCTCCTAGACAGGGCAGCTCCTACGAGCAGTACTTC
NA	TRBV6-6	TRBJ1-5	NA	CASSFQGGQPQHF	TGTGCCAGCAGTTTCCAGGGCGGTCAGCCCCAGCATTTT
once	TRBV28	TRBJ1-1	NA	CASSLHLTTAEAFF	TGTGCCAGCAGTTTACATCTAACGACTGCTGAAGCTTTCTTT
NA	TRBV27	TRBJ2-7	NA	CASSRRPSYEQYF	TGTGCCAGCAGTCGAAGGCCATCCTACGAGCAGTACTTC
NA	TRBV19	TRBJ2-5	TRBD2	CASSRRGGVQETQYF	TGTGCCAGTAGTAGGCGGGGGGGCGTACAAGAGACCCAGTACTTC
NA	TRBV6-5	TRBJ1-1	NA	CASGVGGVSTEAFF	TGTGCCAGTGGGGTCGGAGGAGTTAGCACTGAAGCTTTCTTT
NA	TRBV5-6	TRBJ1-6	NA	CASSRRQLSYNSPLHF	TGTGCCAGCAGCCGAAGGCAGCTCTCCTATAATTCACCCCTCCACTTT
NA	TRBV7-2	TRBJ2-1	TRBD2	CASSSRRGENEQFF	TGTGCCAGCAGCTCCCGTCGGGGGGAGAATGAGCAGTTCTTC
NA	TRBV7-8	TRBJ2-7	TRBD2	CASSTGLAASYEQYF	TGTGCCAGCAGCACGGGACTAGCGGCCTCCTACGAGCAGTACTTC
NA	TRBV18	TRBJ1-4	NA	CASSPPGPRSEKLFF	TGTGCCAGCTCACCACCGGGACCGCGTAGTGAAAAACTGTTTTTT
NA	TRBV5-1	TRBJ1-5	TRBD1	CASSLGDSYNQPQHF	TGCGCCAGCAGTTTGGGGGACAGTTACAATCAGCCCCAGCATTTT
NA	TRBV19	TRBJ1-2	NA	CASIQGPLSNYGYTF	TGTGCCAGTATCCAAGGACCGCTATCTAACTATGGCTACACCTTC
NA	TRBV7-3	TRBJ2-7	NA	CASSLEPYTEQYF	TGTGCCAGCAGCTTGGAGCCCTATACCGAGCAGTACTTC
NA	TRBV6-5	TRBJ1-1	NA	CASTFTGGTEAFF	TGTGCCAGCACCTTCACAGGTGGCACTGAAGCTTTCTTT
few	TRBV21-1	TRBJ1-1	NA	CASSTEGEAFF	TGTGCCAGCAGCACGGAGGGTGAAGCTTTCTTT
NA	TRBV15	TRBJ2-1	TRBD2	CATSGLLAGGNEQFF	TGTGCCACCAGCGGATTACTAGCGGGAGGAAATGAGCAGTTCTTC
NA	TRBV7-9	TRBJ2-4	TRBD1	CASSPRDRQNIQYF	TGTGCCAGCAGCCCCCGGGACAGACAAAACATTCAGTACTTC
NA	TRBV7-9	TRBJ1-2	TRBD1	CASSPGQRYGYTF	TGTGCCAGCAGCCCGGGACAGAGATATGGCTACACCTTC
few	TRBV5-4	TRBJ1-4	TRBD1	CASSSNRGLNEKLFF	TGTGCCAGCAGCTCGAACAGGGGGCTAAATGAAAAACTGTTTTTT
NA	TRBV7-2	TRBJ1-5	NA	CASSPRAGGNQPQHF	TGTGCCAGCAGCCCACGCGCGGGCGGCAATCAGCCCCAGCATTTT
NA	TRBV18	TRBJ1-1	NA	CASSPISSEILNTEAFF	TGTGCCAGCTCACCAATCTCCAGCGAAATCTTGAACACTGAAGCTTTCTTT
NA	TRBV7-2	TRBJ2-4	TRBD1	CASSPQRGQGAKNIQYF	TGTGCCAGCAGCCCGCAAAGGGGGCAGGGTGCCAAAAACATTCAGTACTTC
NA	TRBV7-2	TRBJ1-2	TRBD1	CASSSTGGYGYTF	TGTGCCAGCAGCTCGACAGGGGGGTATGGCTACACCTTC
NA	TRBV9	TRBJ1-1	NA	CASSVEANTEAFF	TGTGCCAGCAGCGTCGAGGCGAACACTGAAGCTTTCTTT
NA	TRBV4-3	TRBJ2-1	NA	CASSQDPGRGSYNEQFF	TGCGCCAGCAGCCAAGATCCGGGCCGGGGCTCCTACAATGAGCAGTTCTTC
NA	TRBV6-6	TRBJ1-2	TRBD1	CASSFGTGYGYTF	TGTGCCAGCAGTTTTGGGACAGGCTATGGCTACACCTTC
NA	TRBV7-2	TRBJ1-1	TRBD1	CASSWPKGQGRHEAFF	TGTGCCAGCAGCTGGCCCAAGGGACAGGGCCGACATGAAGCTTTCTTT
NA	TRBV6-1	TRBJ1-1	TRBD1	CASSLRGGGTEAFF	TGTGCCAGCAGTCTCCGAGGGGGCGGCACTGAAGCTTTCTTT
NA	TRBV29-1	TRBJ2-2	NA	CSAFGQGSNTGELFF	TGCAGCGCCTTCGGGCAGGGTTCGAACACCGGGGAGCTGTTTTTT
NA	TRBV9	TRBJ2-1	TRBD2	CASSVGGLAERYNEQFF	TGTGCCAGCAGCGTAGGAGGACTAGCGGAACGGTACAATGAGCAGTTCTTC
once	TRBV27	TRBJ1-5	NA	CASSSRPWDSNQPQHF	TGTGCCAGCAGTTCCCGTCCTTGGGATAGCAATCAGCCCCAGCATTTT
NA	TRBV18	TRBJ1-5	NA	CASSREFLSPQHF	TGTGCCAGCTCTCGGGAGTTCCTCTCGCCCCAGCATTTT
NA	TRBV11-2	TRBJ1-3	NA	CASSPVGGGYAGNTIYF	TGTGCCAGCAGCCCGGTGGGGGGGGGTTACGCTGGAAACACCATATATTTT